These 30 T cell receptor beta chains share one sample of origin, sequenced in a study of blood T cells in healthy people across ages. A sample-barcoded 5' primer and a J-beta primer mix were used in a second PCR of about 7 to 11 cycles. TCRdb re-called the 5' RACE reads with MiXCR, one entry per CDR3 protein. Seen here are a few hundred thousand distinct CDR3 sequences, about 49% observed once, and the top ten hold around 53%. The specimen sequenced was blood. The source of these receptors is a man aged 60 to 69 in good health.

The genes are TRBV20-1 and TRBJ2-1; maybe TRBD1 (7 bases). This CDR3 is 15 amino acids long. The germline V gene encodes CDR1 DFQATT and CDR2 SNEGSKA (reference sequence). Trimming left V 0 bases short and J 8 bases short, with 17 bases between. The DNA of the CDR3 is TGCAGTGCTAGAGATCCGGAGGGGGCGCGGGATGAGCAGTTCTTC. Residues: CSARDPEGARDEQFF.

A few counts support this clonotype. This may be a read error, as it is one base from a much larger clone. V and J are TRBV27 and TRBJ2-7, with 10 bases that match TRBD2. The CDR3 covers 17 residues. V was clipped by 5 bases and J by 5 bases; unmatched bases: 15. Germline V gene sequence: CDR1 MNHEY, CDR2 SMNVEV (reference sequence). CDR3: CASSPCHFSGRPHEQYF. The DNA of the CDR3 is TGTGCCAGCAGTCCATGCCATTTTAGCGGGAGGCCCCACGAGCAGTACTTC.

In the case of this clonotype: One junction end does not reproduce the germline sequence, and a read error may be involved. The V call is TRBV20-1, the J call TRBJ2-7; D is ambiguous. There are 11 residues in the CDR3. Per the germline V gene, CDR1 is DFQATT and CDR2 is SNEGSKA (reference sequence). The DNA for the CDR3 is TGCAGTGCCAGAGATCCCCCCGAGCAGTACTTC. Its protein product is CSARDPPEQYF.

The table lists this clonotype with a count of one. Compared with germline, one end of the junction differs, possibly owing to a read error. The chain uses TRBV6-4 and TRBJ2-3, with 7 bases that match TRBD2. There are 15 residues in the CDR3. CDR1 is MRHNA and CDR2 is SNTAGT in the germline V gene. For the CDR3, the DNA is TGTACCAGCGGGTCTAGCGCGGGGGACACAGATACGCAGTATTTT. Protein sequence: CTSGSSAGDTDTQYF.

The chain carries TRBV6-5 and TRBJ1-2, with 7 bases aligning to TRBD1. Germline CDR1 is MNHEY and CDR2 is SVGAGI. Germline trimming cut 7 bases from V and 2 bases from J; bases unmatched to any gene: 4. The CDR3 is 13 residues long. The CDR3 sequence: CASTLGQNYGYTF. The CDR3 nucleotides are TGTGCCAGCACCCTGGGACAGAACTATGGCTACACCTTC.

This chain uses TRBV4-3 with TRBJ1-2; 7 bases are shared with TRBD1. Looked up from germline, CDR1 is LGHNA and CDR2 is YSLEER. The CDR3 contains 17 residues. V dropped 0 bases and J dropped 2; count of bases not matched to a gene: 9. The CDR3 here is CASSQDGRDRINYGYTF. Written as DNA, the CDR3 is TGCGCCAGCAGCCAAGATGGGAGGGACAGAATAAACTATGGCTACACCTTC.

The CDR3 sequence is CSARRGGGQETQYF. The DNA of the CDR3 is TGCAGTGCTAGACGCGGGGGGGGCCAAGAGACCCAGTACTTC. The gene calls are TRBV20-1 and TRBJ2-5, with 9 bases aligning to TRBD2. This CDR3 is 14 amino acids long. The germline CDR1 and CDR2 sequences are DFQATT and SNEGSKA (reference sequence). Losses at the gene ends were 2 bases for V and 1 base for J; bases not matched to a gene: 2.

The chain joins TRBV11-2 to TRBJ2-5; perhaps TRBD2 as D (7 bases). CDR3 length: 15 amino acids. Germline CDR1 reads SGHAT; CDR2 reads FQNNGV. The V end lost 4 bases, the J end lost 4 bases, and 16 bases lay between the germline ends. This CDR3 is CASSSNRAGAETQYF. In DNA form, the CDR3 reads TGTGCCAGCAGCTCCAACAGGGCGGGGGCAGAGACCCAGTACTTC.

V and J are TRBV5-4 and TRBJ1-5; D is possibly TRBD1 (6 bases). CDR3 length: 14 residues. Germline V gene data show CDR1 as SGHNT and CDR2 as YYREEE (reference sequence). Trimming shortened V by 4 bases and J by 6 bases, and 14 bases separated the two germline ends. This CDR3 is CASSLEGGTQPQHF. The CDR3 DNA is TGTGCCAGCAGCCTTGAGGGGGGGACTCAGCCCCAGCATTTT.

This chain uses TRBV18 with TRBJ2-2; D unclear. The germline CDR1 and CDR2 sequences are KGHSH and LQKENI. The germline V and J ends were trimmed by 2 bases and 3 bases, with 4 bases remaining between them. CDR3 length: 13 residues. The CDR3 DNA reads TGTGCCAGCTCACCAGGGCACACCGGGGAGCTGTTTTTT. This encodes CASSPGHTGELFF.

J is TRBJ2-3 and V is TRBV11-3; no definite D call. Germline V gene data show CDR1 as SGHNT and CDR2 as YENEEA. The CDR3 length is 14 residues. The V and J ends lost 1 base and 3 bases respectively, with 8 bases between them. The CDR3 is CASSLARATDTQYF. The CDR3 nucleotides read TGTGCCAGCAGCTTAGCCCGAGCGACAGATACGCAGTATTTT.

The chain couples TRBV5-1 to TRBJ2-1; 9 bases agree with TRBD2. The V gene end was trimmed by 4 bases and the J gene end by 5 bases; junction bases not matched to a gene: 7. This CDR3 is 15 amino acids long. The germline gives CDR1 SGHRS, CDR2 YFSETQ. CDR3 sequence reads: CASSKSSGVDNEQFF. In DNA form, the CDR3 reads TGCGCCAGCAGCAAATCTAGCGGGGTTGACAATGAGCAGTTCTTC.

V gene TRBV20-1 combines with J gene TRBJ2-7; D remains unclear. The CDR3 has 12 amino acids. Trimming removed 5 bases from V and 6 bases from J, with 14 bases in between. Germline values: CDR1 DFQATT, CDR2 SNEGSKA (reference sequence). The CDR3 protein is CSASSVPREQYF. The CDR3, as DNA: TGCAGTGCTTCGTCGGTGCCTCGCGAGCAGTACTTC.

This chain uses TRBV12-3 or TRBV12-4 with TRBJ2-4; D gene ambiguous. The end of the DNA aligns better with TRBJ2-7, so the J call may be wrong. The CDR3 is 15 amino acids. CDR3 bases: TGTGCCAGCAGTTTGTACAATCCCTCTCGTCGCGAGCAGTACTTC. Its translation: CASSLYNPSRREQYF.

The chain employs TRBV19 and TRBJ2-6; D not resolved. CDR1 LNHDA and CDR2 SQIVND come from the germline V gene (reference sequence). The CDR3 extends over 15 amino acids. Trimming removed 6 bases at V and 1 base at J, with 10 bases between. CDR3 amino acids: CASRNSQSGANVLTF. The CDR3 region has the DNA TGTGCCAGTAGGAACAGCCAATCTGGGGCCAACGTCCTGACTTTC.

The chain recombines TRBV18 with TRBJ2-7; 7 bases agree with TRBD1. Trimming at V came to 3 bases and at J to 2 bases, leaving 7 bases not matched to a gene. The CDR3 has 15 amino acids. CDR1 is KGHSH, CDR2 LQKENI, per germline. CDR3 loop: CASSPSVRGTYEQYF. Written as DNA, the CDR3 is TGTGCCAGCTCACCCAGTGTCAGGGGGACCTACGAGCAGTACTTC.

This clonotype was seen once. The V and J genes are TRBV3-1 and TRBJ1-4; a weak D match, TRBD1 (5 bases). Germline V gives CDR1 LGHDT, CDR2 YNNKEL (reference sequence). This CDR3 region has 14 residues. Trimming removed 4 bases from V and 10 bases from J, with 16 bases in between. The CDR3 sequence: CASSPEGPSVKLFF. Here the CDR3 DNA reads TGTGCCAGCAGCCCCGAGGGACCCTCGGTAAAACTGTTTTTT.

The chain carries TRBV12-3 or TRBV12-4 and TRBJ2-3, with D uncertain. The CDR3 sequence is 15 residues long. Trimming took 6 bases from V and 1 from J, leaving 14 bases between them. The CDR3 DNA sequence: TGTGCCAGCAGCCGAAGCAGTTCCGGCACAGATACGCAGTATTTT. Residues: CASSRSSSGTDTQYF.

The V call is TRBV21-1, the J call TRBJ2-7; the DNA was not compared with TRBD2, the D call given in the table. TRBV21-1 is an annotated pseudogene. The CDR3 sequence is 15 residues long. The CDR3 region is CASSFPSSSTYEQYF. In DNA form, the CDR3 reads TGTGCCAGCAGCTTCCCGTCTAGCTCTACCTACGAGCAGTACTTC.

This clonotype was detected once. V usage is TRBV20-1 and J usage is TRBJ2-1, with 14 nucleotides matching TRBD2. CDR1 and CDR2 from the germline V gene are DFQATT and SNEGSKA (reference sequence). Trimming cost V 4 bases and J 4 bases; bases outside gene matches: 6. There are 16 residues in the CDR3. In DNA form, the CDR3 reads TGCAGTGCTACCGGGACTAGCGGGGGATCTTACAATGAGCAGTTCTTC. Translating it yields CSATGTSGGSYNEQFF.

The rearrangement joins TRBV27 to TRBJ2-7; the match to TRBD1 covers 12 bases. Germline V gene lookup returns CDR1 MNHEY and CDR2 SMNVEV (reference sequence). CDR3 length: 18 amino acids. J was trimmed by 2 bases and V by 0 bases; bases with no gene match: 8. Here the CDR3 DNA reads TGTGCCAGCAGTTTATCTTACGGGACAGGGGGCGCGACCTACGAGCAGTACTTC. Residues: CASSLSYGTGGATYEQYF.

The V gene is TRBV20-1, the J gene TRBJ2-7; D is undetermined. The CDR3 runs to 11 residues. V shed 4 bases and J shed 7 bases, with 11 bases lying between them. Germline V gives CDR1 DFQATT, CDR2 SNEGSKA (reference sequence). The CDR3 protein is CSATTYNEQYF. DNA for the CDR3: TGCAGTGCTACCACCTACAATGAGCAGTACTTC.

The J gene is TRBJ2-5, the V gene TRBV11-2; 9 bases map to TRBD1. The CDR3 runs 15 residues. V lost 2 bases to trimming and J lost 5 bases; unmatched junction nucleotides: 6. The germline V gene has CDR1 SGHAT and CDR2 FQNNGV. The CDR3 region is CASSLIQGARETQYF. The CDR3 bases are TGTGCCAGCAGCTTAATACAGGGGGCGCGGGAGACCCAGTACTTC.

This clonotype was observed a single time. This rearrangement joins TRBV24-1 to TRBJ2-5; D possibly uses TRBD1 or TRBD2 (5 bases each). The CDR3 has 16 residues. In germline, CDR1 is KGHDR, CDR2 SFDVKD. V lost 3 bases and J 0 bases, leaving 13 bases between the germline ends. CDR3 nucleotide sequence: TGTGCCACCAGTGATGCGGTCGGGGCACACCAAGAGACCCAGTACTTC. Amino acids: CATSDAVGAHQETQYF.

This clonotype was picked up one time. The V gene is TRBV6-5, the J gene TRBJ2-7; D unresolved. Near its end, the DNA agrees better with TRBJ2-5, so the J call may be wrong. The V gene's germline CDR1 is MNHEY and CDR2 SVGAGI. There are 13 residues in the CDR3. CDR3 sequence: CASSYSRQETQYF. For the CDR3, the DNA is TGTGCCAGCAGTTACTCCCGGCAAGAGACCCAGTACTTC.

This clonotype showed up many times. The V and J genes are TRBV18 and TRBJ1-2; tentative D call: TRBD1 (5 bases). V dropped 3 bases and J dropped 4 bases, with 21 bases sitting between them. CDR3 length: 17 residues. Germline V gives CDR1 KGHSH, CDR2 LQKENI. CDR3 loop: CASSPLGPNQQAYGYTF. As DNA, the CDR3 is TGTGCCAGCTCACCTCTAGGGCCTAATCAACAGGCCTATGGCTACACCTTC.

The chain recombines TRBV11-2 with TRBJ2-3; TRBD2 matches at 13 bases. V was clipped by 5 bases and J by 2 bases; unmatched bases: 16. The CDR3 totals 20 residues. The germline gives CDR1 SGHAT, CDR2 FQNNGV. CDR3 nucleotide sequence: TGTGCCAGCAGCCGGACTAGCGGGAGCATTGGCCAAGGGTTCACAGATACGCAGTATTTT. It is translated as CASSRTSGSIGQGFTDTQYF.

This clonotype occurred once. The chain joins TRBV11-2 to TRBJ2-5; D perhaps matches TRBD1 (6 bases). Germline V gene sequence: CDR1 SGHAT, CDR2 FQNNGV. Trimming took 7 bases from V and 11 from J, leaving 23 bases between them. The CDR3 is 14 residues long. CDR3 amino acids: CASTLLGGANEQYF. CDR3 in DNA: TGTGCCAGCACCCTCCTTGGGGGCGCGAATGAGCAGTACTTC. The full variable domain, its missing parts supplied by reference TRBV11-2 and TRBJ2-5, is EAGVAQSPRYKIIEKRQSVAFWCNPISGHATLYWYQQILGQGPKLLIQFQNNGVVDDSQLPKDRFSAERLKGVDSTLKIQPAKLEDSAVYLCASTLLGGANEQYFGPGTRLLVL.

The chain couples TRBV29-1 to TRBJ2-1; TRBD1 matches 9 bases. Germline CDR1 reads SQVTM; CDR2 reads ANQGSEA. The trim removed 7 bases at V and 7 bases at J, leaving 11 bases unmatched. CDR3 size: 14 residues. CDR3 bases: TGCAGCGCCAAACCACAGGGGGCAAGAAATGAGCAGTTCTTC. This encodes CSAKPQGARNEQFF.

The genes are TRBV10-3 and TRBJ2-7; possibly TRBD1 for D (5 bases). This CDR3 contains 15 residues. The germline V gene has CDR1 ENHRY and CDR2 SYGVKD. The ends were cut back, 2 bases at V and 7 bases at J, with 18 bases in the middle. The DNA of the CDR3 is TGTGCCATCAGTGAGCCATGGTGGCAGGGTGAAGAGCAGTACTTC. This encodes CAISEPWWQGEEQYF.